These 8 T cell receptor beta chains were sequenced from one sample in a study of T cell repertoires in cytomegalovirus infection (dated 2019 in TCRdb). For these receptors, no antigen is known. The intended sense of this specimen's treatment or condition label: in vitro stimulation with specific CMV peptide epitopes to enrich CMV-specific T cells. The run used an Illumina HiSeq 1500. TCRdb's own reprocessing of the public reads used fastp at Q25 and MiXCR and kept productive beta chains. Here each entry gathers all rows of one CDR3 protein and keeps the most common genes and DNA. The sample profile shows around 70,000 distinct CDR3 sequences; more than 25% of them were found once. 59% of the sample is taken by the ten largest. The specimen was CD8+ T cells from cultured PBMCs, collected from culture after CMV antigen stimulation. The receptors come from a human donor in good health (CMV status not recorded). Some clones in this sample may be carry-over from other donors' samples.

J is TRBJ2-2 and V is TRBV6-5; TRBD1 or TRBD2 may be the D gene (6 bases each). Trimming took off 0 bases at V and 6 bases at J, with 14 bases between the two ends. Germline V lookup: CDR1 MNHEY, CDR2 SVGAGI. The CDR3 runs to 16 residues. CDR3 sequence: CASSYSEGVYAGELFF. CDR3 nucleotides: TGTGCCAGCAGTTACTCGGAGGGGGTGTACGCCGGGGAGCTGTTTTTT.

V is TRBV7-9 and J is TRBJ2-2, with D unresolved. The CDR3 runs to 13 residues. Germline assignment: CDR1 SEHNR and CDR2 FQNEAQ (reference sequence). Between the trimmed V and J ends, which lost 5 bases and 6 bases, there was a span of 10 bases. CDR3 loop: CASSPGPPGELFF. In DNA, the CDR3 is TGTGCCAGCAGCCCGGGCCCCCCCGGGGAGCTGTTTTTT. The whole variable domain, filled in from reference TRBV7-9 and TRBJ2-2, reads DTGVSQNPRHKITKRGQNVTFRCDPISEHNRLYWYRQTLGQGPEFLTYFQNEAQLEKSRLLSDRFSAERPKGSFSTLEIQRTEQGDSAMYLCASSPGPPGELFFGEGSRLTVL.

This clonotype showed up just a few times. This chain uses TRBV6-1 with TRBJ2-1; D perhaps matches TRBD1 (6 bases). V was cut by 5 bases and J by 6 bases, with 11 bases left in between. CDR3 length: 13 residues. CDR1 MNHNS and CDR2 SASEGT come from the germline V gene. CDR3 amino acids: CASSPDRRNEQFF. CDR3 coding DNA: TGTGCCAGCAGTCCGGACAGACGCAATGAGCAGTTCTTC.

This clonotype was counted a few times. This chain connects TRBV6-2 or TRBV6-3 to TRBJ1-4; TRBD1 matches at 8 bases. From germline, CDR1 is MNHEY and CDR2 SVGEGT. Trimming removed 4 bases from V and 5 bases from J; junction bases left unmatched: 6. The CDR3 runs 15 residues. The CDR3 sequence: CASSSSGQENEKLFF. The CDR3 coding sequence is TGTGCCAGCAGTTCCTCGGGACAGGAAAATGAAAAACTGTTTTTT.

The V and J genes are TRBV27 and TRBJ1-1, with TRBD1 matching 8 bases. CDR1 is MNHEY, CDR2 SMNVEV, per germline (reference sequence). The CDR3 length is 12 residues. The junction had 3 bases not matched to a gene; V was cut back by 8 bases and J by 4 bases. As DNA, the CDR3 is TGTGCCAGCGGAACAGGGGGCACTGAAGCTTTCTTT. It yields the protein CASGTGGTEAFF.

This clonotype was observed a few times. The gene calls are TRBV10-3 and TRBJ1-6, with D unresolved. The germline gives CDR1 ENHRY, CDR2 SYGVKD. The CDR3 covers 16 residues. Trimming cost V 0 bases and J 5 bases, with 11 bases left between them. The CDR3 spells CAISESWANNNSPLHF. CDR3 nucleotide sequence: TGTGCCATCAGTGAGTCATGGGCCAACAATAATTCACCCCTCCACTTT.

CDR3 nucleotides: TGCAGCGCTGGGGGGGGGGCCGTGGGATACAATGAGCAGTTCTTC. This sequence encodes CSAGGGAVGYNEQFF. The genes are TRBV29-1 and TRBJ2-1, with D perhaps matching TRBD2 (7 bases). Germline CDR1 SQVTM, CDR2 ANQGSEA. The CDR3 has 15 amino acids. V was trimmed by 7 bases and J by 4 bases, leaving 20 bases between them.

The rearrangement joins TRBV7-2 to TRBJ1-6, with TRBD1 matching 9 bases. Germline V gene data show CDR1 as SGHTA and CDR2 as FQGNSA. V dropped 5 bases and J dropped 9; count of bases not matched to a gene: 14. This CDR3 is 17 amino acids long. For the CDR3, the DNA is TGTGCCAGCAGCAACTCCGGGACAGGGTTCGGAAGTTCACCCCTCCACTTT. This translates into CASSNSGTGFGSSPLHF.